This T cell receptor beta chain was sequenced for a study of T cells in Graves' hyperthyroidism and ophthalmopathy (dated by TCRdb to between 2017 and 2020). Notes on the research overall: Peripheral blood was sampled at the time of initial diagnosis, prior to any treatment. Whether ophthalmopathy could be predicted prospectively was tested in an independent validation cohort made up of roughly 20 hyperthyroidism patients plus 17 patients who later progressed to ophthalmopathy. After sampling, hyperthyroidism patients received methimazole starting at 30 mg daily, and ophthalmopathy patients received high-dose intravenous methylprednisolone. The paper describes TCR Vbeta CDR3 sequencing of 120 to 150 peripheral blood samples, made up of 43 ophthalmopathy patients, over 70 hyperthyroidism patients and some 17 progressor patients. In about six Graves' hyperthyroidism patients, the study also compared T-cell repertoires from thyroid tissue with T-cell repertoires from blood. The roughly 100 discovery patients were randomly divided into training and test sets at a 7:3 ratio. A discovery cohort of roughly 96 patients, about 40 with Graves' ophthalmopathy and about 60 with stable Graves' hyperthyroidism, was used to find distinguishing TCR V-J signatures.

This clonotype came up once. The antigen this receptor binds is unknown. One base away there is no much larger clone; base qualities are not given. Weak support is all one read offers. Hyperthyroidism patients were newly diagnosed, with disease duration under 2 months, and aged 18 to 65 years. Patients with uncontrolled infections, other autoimmune diseases, pregnancy or lactation were excluded. Diagnoses were established on the basis of clinical symptoms, serum thyroxine and TRAb, thyroid ultrasound, and orbital computed tomography. For progressor patients, blood was drawn at the first diagnosis of hyperthyroidism, before any ophthalmopathy symptoms had appeared. PBMCs were isolated from 10 ml of fresh peripheral blood by Ficoll-Paque density gradient centrifugation. Progressor patients were initially diagnosed with Graves' hyperthyroidism and developed ophthalmopathy during follow-up. Total RNA was extracted with Trizol reagent, and quality was checked on an Agilent 2100 Bioanalyzer.

From a lookup of the germline V gene (reference sequence), CDR1 and CDR2 are LNHDA and SQIVND. The trim is 5 bases for V and 2 bases for J, with a gap of 11 bases between the germline ends. From the cysteine through the phenylalanine, the CDR3 covers 14 amino acids. CDR3 DNA only is kept here, 42 bases in frame from base 1. Amplification of TCR beta CDR3 regions was carried out from RNA transcripts. A first-round RT-PCR of the TCR CDR3 used the HTBI primer set with the Qiagen OneStep RT-PCR kit. The libraries were constructed in a second round of multiplex PCR and then size-selected and purified. Sequencing of the libraries was done on an Illumina HiSeq2000 using paired-end 100 bp reads. The paper's data handling went like this. SOAPnuke was used to process the raw data, throwing out any read that contained adapters or uncalled bases, had a mean Phred below 15, or lacked an exact constant-primer or identifier match. High-quality paired reads were merged with COPE v1.2.5, and unique nucleotide sequences were defined as clonotypes. MiTCR v1.1 was used to align clonotypes to the IMGT TRBV, TRBD and TRBJ reference segments. The analysis was restricted to V-J combinations with a frequency above 0.0001, which together covered 99% to 99.2% of the repertoires. The TCS score was defined as the ratio of F50 (clonal expansion) to E x V (chaos), calculated using BLOSUM62-based TCRdist between CDR3 peptides within each V-J. Welch's t-statistics and random forest reduced around 510 V-J features to 13, which were used in a naive Bayes classifier (R e1071). TCRdb trimmed the raw reads at Q25, called clones with MiXCR and kept productive beta chains. Entries are consolidated by CDR3 protein sequence, retaining the most common genes and DNA. The V and J calls reflect TCRdb's pipeline rather than the authors' work. The sample table contains around 350,000 distinct CDR3 sequences; only one count was recorded for around 14% of them. The ten largest clones add up to 25% to 35% of the sample.

Study-level results and caveats: In cross-validation, a model built on a 13 V-J signature told ophthalmopathy apart from stable hyperthyroidism with 87.88% sensitivity and about 81% specificity, and in testing the same model reached 80%/75%. No statistical method was used to fix the sample size in advance, and group allocation was not hidden from the investigators. In validation, the model predicted progression to ophthalmopathy a median of about 6 months before onset, with about 67% sensitivity and 72.22% specificity. Most expanded thyroid clonotypes (frequency above 0.001) were also found in blood, which suggests that blood repertoires may mirror thyroid immune responses.

The rearranged chain carries TRBV19 and TRBJ2-3, and the D gene may be TRBD1, 5 bases matching. The clonotype comes from a woman younger than 30 with Graves' hyperthyroidism that later progressed to Graves' ophthalmopathy. Input material: blood. The CDR3 protein is CASSLSTVTDTQYF. The DNA reads as follows: TGTGCCAGTAGTCTATCGACAGTCACAGATACGCAGTATTTT.